This is a list of T cell receptor beta chains from one sample in a study of regulatory T cells. Using immunoSEQ multiplex PCR, the repertoire was profiled, and TCRdb retains in-frame clones only, with some absent. This table holds about 23,000 clones, over 75% found once. The sample was conventional CD4+ T cells sorted from blood. These receptors were taken from a child aged 10-17 years with CD3G deficiency. CDR3s leave out the opening cysteine and the closing phenylalanine or tryptophan. Only part of the rows carry a size: once, few, many, or a class if the clone is expanded.

j_gene	v_gene	abundance	CDR3aa
TRBJ2-7	TRBV5-1	NA	ASSEGQGAYEQY
TRBJ2-1	TRBV30	NA	AWSVSGRARNEQF
TRBJ2-1	TRBV19	NA	ASSKREGPNNEQF
TRBJ1-2	TRBV18	NA	ASSPRARNYGYT
TRBJ2-5	TRBV5-1	NA	ASSLDTGRSGQETQY
TRBJ2-7	TRBV14	NA	ASSQRAGEQY
TRBJ2-1	TRBV5-1	NA	ASSLAYGYEQF
TRBJ2-2	TRBV30	NA	AWRKHHGNTGELF
TRBJ1-6	TRBV28	NA	ASRPTGLSSPLH
TRBJ1-2	TRBV7-9	medium-sized	ASSSGSGYT
TRBJ2-7	TRBV6-1	NA	ASSARDSTYEQY
NA	TRBV11-2	NA	ASSFYRESYEQY
TRBJ2-2	TRBV19	NA	ASRLQGSTGELF
TRBJ2-7	TRBV11-2	once	ASSLGRTYEQY
TRBJ2-7	TRBV11-2	NA	ASSLVAGAYEQY
TRBJ2-1	TRBV27	NA	ASSLKGDSYNEQF
TRBJ2-1	TRBV30	once	AWSLRLGDEQF